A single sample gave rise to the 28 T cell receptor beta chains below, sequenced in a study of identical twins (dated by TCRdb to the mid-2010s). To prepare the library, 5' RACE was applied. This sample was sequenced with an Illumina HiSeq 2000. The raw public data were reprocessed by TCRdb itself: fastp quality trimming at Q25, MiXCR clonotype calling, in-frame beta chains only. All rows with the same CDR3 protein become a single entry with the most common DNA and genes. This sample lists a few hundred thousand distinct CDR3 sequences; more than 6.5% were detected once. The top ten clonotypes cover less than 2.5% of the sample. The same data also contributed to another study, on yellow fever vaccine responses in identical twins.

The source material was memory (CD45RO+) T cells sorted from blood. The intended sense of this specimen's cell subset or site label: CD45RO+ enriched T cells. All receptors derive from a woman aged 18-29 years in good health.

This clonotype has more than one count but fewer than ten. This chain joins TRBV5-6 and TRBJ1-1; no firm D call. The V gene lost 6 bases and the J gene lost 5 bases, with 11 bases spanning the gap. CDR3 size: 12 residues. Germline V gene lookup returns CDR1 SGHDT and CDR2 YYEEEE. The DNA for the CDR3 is TGTGCCAGCAACCTAGAGGGAACTGAAGCTTTCTTT. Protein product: CASNLEGTEAFF.

In nucleotides, the CDR3 is TGTGCCAGCAGTTTAAACGGAGGGAGCAATCAGCCCCAGCATTTT. Its protein is CASSLNGGSNQPQHF. The rearrangement links TRBV27 to TRBJ1-5; D unresolved. Germline V gene lookup returns CDR1 MNHEY and CDR2 SMNVEV (reference sequence). The CDR3 totals 15 residues. V was clipped by 2 bases and J by 1 base, with 9 bases between them.

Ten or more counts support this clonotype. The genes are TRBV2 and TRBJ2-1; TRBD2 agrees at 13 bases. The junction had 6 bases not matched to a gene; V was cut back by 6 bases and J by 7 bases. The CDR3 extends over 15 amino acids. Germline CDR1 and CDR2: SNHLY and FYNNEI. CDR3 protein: CASSQLAGGPNEQFF. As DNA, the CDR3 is TGTGCCAGCAGCCAACTAGCGGGGGGGCCTAATGAGCAGTTCTTC.

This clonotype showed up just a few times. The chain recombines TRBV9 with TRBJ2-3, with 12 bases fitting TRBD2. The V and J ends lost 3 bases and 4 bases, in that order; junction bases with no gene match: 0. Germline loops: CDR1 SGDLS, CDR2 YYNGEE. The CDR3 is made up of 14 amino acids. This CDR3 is CASSGLAGADTQYF. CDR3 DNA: TGTGCCAGCAGCGGACTAGCGGGAGCAGATACGCAGTATTTT. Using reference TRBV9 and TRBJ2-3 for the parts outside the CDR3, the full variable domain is DSGVTQTPKHLITATGQRVTLRCSPRSGDLSVYWYQQSLDQGLQFLIQYYNGEERAKGNILERFSAQQFPDLHSELNLSSLELGDSALYFCASSGLAGADTQYFGPGTRLTVL.

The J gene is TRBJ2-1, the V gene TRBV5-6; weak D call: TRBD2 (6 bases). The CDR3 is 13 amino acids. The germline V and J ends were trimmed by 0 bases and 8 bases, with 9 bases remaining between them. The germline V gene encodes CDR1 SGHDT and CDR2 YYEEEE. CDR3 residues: CASSLVSGDEQFF. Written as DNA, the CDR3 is TGTGCCAGCAGCTTGGTTAGCGGAGATGAGCAGTTCTTC.

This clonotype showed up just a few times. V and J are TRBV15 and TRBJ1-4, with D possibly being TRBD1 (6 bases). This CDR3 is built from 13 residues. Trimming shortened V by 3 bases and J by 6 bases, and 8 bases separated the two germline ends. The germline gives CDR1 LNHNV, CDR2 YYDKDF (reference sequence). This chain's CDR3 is CATSRRTDEKLFF. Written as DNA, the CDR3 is TGTGCCACCAGCAGGAGGACAGATGAAAAACTGTTTTTT.

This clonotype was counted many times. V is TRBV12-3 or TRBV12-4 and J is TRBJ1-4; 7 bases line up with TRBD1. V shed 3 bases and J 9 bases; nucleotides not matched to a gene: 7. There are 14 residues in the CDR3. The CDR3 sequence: CASSFEGAGQKLFF. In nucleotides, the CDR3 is TGTGCCAGCAGTTTCGAGGGGGCAGGGCAAAAACTGTTTTTT.

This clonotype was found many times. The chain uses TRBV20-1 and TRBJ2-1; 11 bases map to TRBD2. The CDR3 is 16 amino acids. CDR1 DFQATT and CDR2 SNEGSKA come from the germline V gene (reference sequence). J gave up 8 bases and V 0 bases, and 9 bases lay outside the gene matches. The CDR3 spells CSARDQLAGDFHEQFF. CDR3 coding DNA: TGCAGTGCTAGAGACCAACTAGCGGGAGATTTCCATGAGCAGTTCTTC.

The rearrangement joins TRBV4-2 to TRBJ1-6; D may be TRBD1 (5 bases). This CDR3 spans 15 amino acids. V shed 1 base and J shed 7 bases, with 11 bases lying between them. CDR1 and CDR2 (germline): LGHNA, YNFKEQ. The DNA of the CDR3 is TGTGCCAGCAGCCAAGGGGGCCTGGAGAATTCACCCCTCCACTTT. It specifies CASSQGGLENSPLHF.

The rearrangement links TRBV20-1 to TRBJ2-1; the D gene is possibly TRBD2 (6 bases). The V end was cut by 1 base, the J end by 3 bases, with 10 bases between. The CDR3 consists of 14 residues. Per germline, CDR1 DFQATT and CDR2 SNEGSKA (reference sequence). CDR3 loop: CSARGRGVYNEQFF. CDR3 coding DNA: TGCAGTGCTAGAGGGCGCGGGGTCTACAATGAGCAGTTCTTC.

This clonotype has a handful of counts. The CDR3 reads CAISADRGGDEQFF. CDR3 bases: TGTGCCATCAGCGCAGACAGGGGTGGTGATGAGCAGTTCTTC. The chain recombines TRBV10-3 with TRBJ2-1, with TRBD1 matching 8 bases. Per germline, CDR1 ENHRY and CDR2 SYGVKD. V lost 6 bases and J lost 8; bases outside the gene matches: 9. The CDR3 is 14 residues long.

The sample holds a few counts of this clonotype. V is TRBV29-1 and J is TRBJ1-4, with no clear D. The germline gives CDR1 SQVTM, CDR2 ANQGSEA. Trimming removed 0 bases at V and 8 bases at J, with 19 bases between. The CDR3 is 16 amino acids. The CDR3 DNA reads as TGCAGCGTTGAAGACTCGGAACGAGAGGGAAAAGAAAAACTGTTTTTT. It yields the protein CSVEDSEREGKEKLFF.

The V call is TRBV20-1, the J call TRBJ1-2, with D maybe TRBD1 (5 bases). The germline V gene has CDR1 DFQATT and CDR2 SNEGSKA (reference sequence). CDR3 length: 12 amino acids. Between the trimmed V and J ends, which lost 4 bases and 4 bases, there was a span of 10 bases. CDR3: CSATGTAYGYTF. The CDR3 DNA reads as TGCAGTGCTACCGGGACGGCCTATGGCTACACCTTC.

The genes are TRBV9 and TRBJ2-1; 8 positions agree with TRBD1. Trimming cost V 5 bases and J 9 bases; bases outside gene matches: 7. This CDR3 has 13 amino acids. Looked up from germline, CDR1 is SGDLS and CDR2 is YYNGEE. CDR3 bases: TGTGCCAGCAGTCCCGACAGGGGCGGTGAGCAGTTCTTC. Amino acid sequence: CASSPDRGGEQFF.

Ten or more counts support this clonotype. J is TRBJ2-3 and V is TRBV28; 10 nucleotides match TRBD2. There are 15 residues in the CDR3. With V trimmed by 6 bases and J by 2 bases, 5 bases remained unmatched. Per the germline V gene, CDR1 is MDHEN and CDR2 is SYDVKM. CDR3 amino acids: CASRNLAGATDTQYF. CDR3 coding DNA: TGTGCCAGCAGAAACCTAGCGGGAGCCACAGATACGCAGTATTTT. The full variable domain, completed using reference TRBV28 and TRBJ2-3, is DVKVTQSSRYLVKRTGEKVFLECVQDMDHENMFWYRQDPGLGLRLIYFSYDVKMKEKGDIPEGYSVSREKKERFSLILESASTNQTSMYLCASRNLAGATDTQYFGPGTRLTVL.

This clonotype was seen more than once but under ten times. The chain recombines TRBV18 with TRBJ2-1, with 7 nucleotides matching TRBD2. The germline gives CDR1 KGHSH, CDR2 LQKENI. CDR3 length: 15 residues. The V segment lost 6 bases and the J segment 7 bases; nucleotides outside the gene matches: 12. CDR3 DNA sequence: TGTGCCAGCTCCCCCCAAGAGGGAGGGCATAATGAGCAGTTCTTC. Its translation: CASSPQEGGHNEQFF. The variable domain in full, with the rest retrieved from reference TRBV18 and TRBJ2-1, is NAGVMQNPRHLVRRRGQEARLRCSPMKGHSHVYWYRQLPEEGLKFMVYLQKENIIDESGMPKERFSAEFPKEGPSILRIQQVVRGDSAAYFCASSPQEGGHNEQFFGPGTRLTVL.

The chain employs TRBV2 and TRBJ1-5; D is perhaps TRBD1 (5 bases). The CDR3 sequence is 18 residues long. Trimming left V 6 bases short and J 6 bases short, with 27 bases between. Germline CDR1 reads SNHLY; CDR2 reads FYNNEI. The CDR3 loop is CASSQRSGTASSGQPQHF. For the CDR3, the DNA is TGTGCCAGCAGCCAACGCTCCGGGACGGCAAGTTCGGGTCAGCCCCAGCATTTT.

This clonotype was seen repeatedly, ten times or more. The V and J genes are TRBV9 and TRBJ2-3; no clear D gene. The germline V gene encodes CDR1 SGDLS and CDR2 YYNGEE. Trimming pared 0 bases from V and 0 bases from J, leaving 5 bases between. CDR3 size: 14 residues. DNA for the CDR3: TGTGCCAGCAGCGTAGTGTATAGCACAGATACGCAGTATTTT. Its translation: CASSVVYSTDTQYF.

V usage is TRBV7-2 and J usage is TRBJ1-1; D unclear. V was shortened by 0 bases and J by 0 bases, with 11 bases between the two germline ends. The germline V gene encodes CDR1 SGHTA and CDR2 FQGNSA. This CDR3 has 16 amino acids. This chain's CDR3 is CASSLAPQAVNTEAFF. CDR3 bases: TGTGCCAGCAGCTTAGCCCCCCAGGCTGTGAACACTGAAGCTTTCTTT.

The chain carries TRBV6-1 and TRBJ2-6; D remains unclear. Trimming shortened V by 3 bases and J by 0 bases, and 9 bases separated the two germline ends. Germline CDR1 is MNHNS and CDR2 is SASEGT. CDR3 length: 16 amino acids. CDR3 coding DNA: TGTGCCAGCAGTGATTTACAGACCTCTGGGGCCAACGTCCTGACTTTC. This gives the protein CASSDLQTSGANVLTF.

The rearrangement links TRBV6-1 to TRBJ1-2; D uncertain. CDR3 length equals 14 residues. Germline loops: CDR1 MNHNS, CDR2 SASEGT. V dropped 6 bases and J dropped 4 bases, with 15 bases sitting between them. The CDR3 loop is CASSPGVTFYGYTF. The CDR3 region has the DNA TGTGCCAGCAGCCCCGGTGTCACTTTCTATGGCTACACCTTC.

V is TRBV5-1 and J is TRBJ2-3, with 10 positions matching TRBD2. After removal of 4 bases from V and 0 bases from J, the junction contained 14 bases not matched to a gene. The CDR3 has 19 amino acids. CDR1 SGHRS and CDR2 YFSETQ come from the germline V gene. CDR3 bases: TGCGCCAGCAGCGCGATCATTACTAGCGGGGCAGCGAGCACAGATACGCAGTATTTT. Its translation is CASSAIITSGAASTDTQYF.

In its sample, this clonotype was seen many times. DNA of the CDR3: TGTGCCAGCAGCTTGCGGGACAGATCCTTCACCGGGGAGCTGTTTTTT. It codes for CASSLRDRSFTGELFF. V and J are TRBV5-6 and TRBJ2-2; 7 positions match TRBD1. Germline CDR1 reads SGHDT; CDR2 reads YYEEEE. J lost 4 bases, V lost 1 base, and 7 bases had no gene match. This CDR3 region has 16 residues.

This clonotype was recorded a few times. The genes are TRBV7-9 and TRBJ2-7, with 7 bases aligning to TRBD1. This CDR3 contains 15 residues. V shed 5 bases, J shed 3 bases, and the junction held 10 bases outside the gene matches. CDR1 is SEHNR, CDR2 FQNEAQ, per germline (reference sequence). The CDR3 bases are TGTGCCAGCAGCCCCGGAAGGGGGCCCAACTACGAGCAGTACGTC. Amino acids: CASSPGRGPNYEQYV.

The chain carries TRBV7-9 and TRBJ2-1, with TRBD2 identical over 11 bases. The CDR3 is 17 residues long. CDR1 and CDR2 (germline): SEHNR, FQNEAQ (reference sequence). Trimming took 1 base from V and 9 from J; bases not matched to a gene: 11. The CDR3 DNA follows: TGTGCCAGCAGCTTAGAGGGTAGCGGGAGGGCCTACGGTGAGCAGTTCTTC. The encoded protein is CASSLEGSGRAYGEQFF.

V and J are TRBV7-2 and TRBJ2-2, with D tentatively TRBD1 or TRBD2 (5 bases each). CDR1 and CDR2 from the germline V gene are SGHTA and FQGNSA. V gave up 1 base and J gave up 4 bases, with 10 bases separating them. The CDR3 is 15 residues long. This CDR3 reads CASSLGGTTTGELFF. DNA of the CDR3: TGTGCCAGCAGCTTAGGAGGGACCACCACCGGGGAGCTGTTTTTT. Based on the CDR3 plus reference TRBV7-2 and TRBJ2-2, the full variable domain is GAGVSQSPSNKVTEKGKDVELRCDPISGHTALYWYRQSLGQGLEFLIYFQGNSAPDKSGLPSDRFSAERTGGSVSTLTIQRTQQEDSAVYLCASSLGGTTTGELFFGEGSRLTVL.

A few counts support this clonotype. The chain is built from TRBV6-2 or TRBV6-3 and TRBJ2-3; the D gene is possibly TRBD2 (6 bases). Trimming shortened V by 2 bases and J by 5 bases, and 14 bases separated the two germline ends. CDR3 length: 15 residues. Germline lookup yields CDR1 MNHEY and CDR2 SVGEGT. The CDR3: CASSYLGGVQDTQYF. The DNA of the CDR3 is TGTGCCAGCAGTTACCTCGGGGGAGTCCAAGATACGCAGTATTTT.

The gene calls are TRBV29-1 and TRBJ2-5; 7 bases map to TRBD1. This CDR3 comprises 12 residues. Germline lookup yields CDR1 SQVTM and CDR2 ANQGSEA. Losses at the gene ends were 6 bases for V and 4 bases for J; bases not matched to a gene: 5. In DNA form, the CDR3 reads TGCAGCGTCACAGGGGCGTCAGAGACCCAGTACTTC. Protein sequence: CSVTGASETQYF.